Presented here are 21 T cell receptor beta chains from one specimen sequenced in a study of OX40 agonist ivuxolimab in advanced cancers. The data were produced by immunoSEQ multiplex PCR, yet TCRdb's version contains in-frame clones alone and is incomplete. The table lists about 38,000 clones, around 93% of them singletons. The source material was CD4+ or CD8+ T cells sorted from blood, sampled in a trial of the OX40 agonist ivuxolimab. The receptors shown here come from an adult with an advanced solid tumor such as melanoma, head and neck, liver or kidney cancer.

This rearrangement joins TRBV9 to TRBJ2-1; weak D call: TRBD1 (7 bases). Trimming shortened V by 5 bases and J by 10 bases, and 19 bases separated the two germline ends. CDR1 is SGDLS, CDR2 YYNGEE, per germline. This CDR3 spans 14 amino acids. CDR3 bases: TGTGCCAGCAGGGGGGGCACAGGGGCCGGAGAGCAGTTCTTC. This sequence encodes CASRGGTGAGEQFF.

The rearrangement joins TRBV25-1 to TRBJ1-2; tentative D call: TRBD1 (5 bases). V was cut by 4 bases and J by 1 base, with 7 bases left in between. In germline, CDR1 is MGHDK, CDR2 SYGVNS. The length of the CDR3 is 13 residues. In DNA, the CDR3 is TGTGCCAGCAGTGTTGACAGTAACTATGGCTACACCTTC. Translated, it gives CASSVDSNYGYTF.

This chain uses TRBV7-2 with TRBJ2-5; TRBD2 is a possible D gene (5 bases). The CDR3 runs 14 residues. The germline gives CDR1 SGHTA, CDR2 FQGNSA. Trimming stripped 4 bases from V and 5 bases from J, with 14 bases between. The CDR3 region has the DNA TGTGCCAGCAGCTCTAGGACCGGCGGGGAGACCCAGTACTTC. Residues: CASSSRTGGETQYF.

Points on this clone: One junction end disagrees with the germline gene, perhaps due to a read error. The chain links TRBV27 to TRBJ2-1; 10 bases agree with TRBD2. Germline CDR1 MNHEY, CDR2 SMNVEV (reference sequence). CDR3 length equals 15 residues. Here the CDR3 DNA reads TGTGCCAGCAGTATATCAGCGGGAGGGACCAATGAGCAGTTCTTC. Translated, it gives CASSISAGGTNEQFF.

The chain is built from TRBV16 and TRBJ1-2; perhaps TRBD1 as D (6 bases). CDR3 length: 15 residues. Trimming cost V 1 base and J 6 bases, with 15 bases left between them. Germline CDR1 is KGHSY and CDR2 is FQNENV. The CDR3 protein is CASSQYSGAGDGYTF. DNA for the CDR3: TGTGCCAGCAGCCAATACTCGGGGGCCGGGGATGGCTACACCTTC.

V and J are TRBV5-5 and TRBJ1-5, with D uncertain. The length of the CDR3 is 17 residues. V lost 0 bases and J lost 0, with 13 bases in between. CDR1 and CDR2 (germline): SGHKS, YYEKEE (reference sequence). For the CDR3, the DNA is TGTGCCAGCAGCTTGGGAGGTTTACCGTATAGCAATCAGCCCCAGCATTTT. It is translated as CASSLGGLPYSNQPQHF.

V usage is TRBV27 and J usage is TRBJ2-7, with D maybe TRBD1 (6 bases). V lost 4 bases, J lost 6 bases, and 10 bases lay in between. Germline CDR1 reads MNHEY; CDR2 reads SMNVEV (reference sequence). This CDR3 is 12 amino acids long. The CDR3: CASSSHRAEQYF. CDR3 coding DNA: TGTGCCAGCAGTTCCCACAGGGCCGAGCAGTACTTC.

The J gene is TRBJ2-7, the V gene TRBV6-5; tentatively, D is TRBD2 (5 bases). Trimming took off 6 bases at V and 2 bases at J, with 17 bases between the two ends. Germline CDR1 and CDR2: MNHEY and SVGAGI. There are 15 residues in the CDR3. The CDR3 region is CASSPRGVGTYEQYV. The CDR3 DNA sequence: TGTGCCAGCAGCCCCCGGGGTGTGGGGACCTACGAGCAGTACGTC.

This clone came up once. This rearrangement joins TRBV6-1 to TRBJ1-2; 8 nucleotides match TRBD1. Germline loops: CDR1 MNHNS, CDR2 SASEGT. V lost 2 bases and J lost 4; bases outside the gene matches: 9. The CDR3 spans 16 residues. CDR3 DNA: TGTGCCAGCAGTGAAATGGAGACAGGGGCGGGCTATGGCTACACCTTC. This translates into CASSEMETGAGYGYTF.

This clone was seen a single time. The V and J genes are TRBV6-1 and TRBJ2-6; no firm D call. This CDR3 comprises 15 residues. V was clipped by 4 bases and J by 0 bases, with 7 bases between them. The germline CDR1 and CDR2 sequences are MNHNS and SASEGT. The CDR3 DNA sequence: TGTGCCAGCAGTGCCAGGCTCTCTGGGGCCAACGTCCTGACTTTC. Its protein is CASSARLSGANVLTF.

This chain uses TRBV7-9 with TRBJ2-5; D unclear. Trimming removed 0 bases from V and 3 bases from J, with 8 bases in between. The CDR3 extends over 14 amino acids. The germline V gene encodes CDR1 SEHNR and CDR2 FQNEAQ (reference sequence). The CDR3 DNA reads TGTGCCAGCAGCTTAGCGTCCTCGAAAGAGACCCAGTACTTC. Residues: CASSLASSKETQYF.

This chain joins TRBV7-8 and TRBJ2-1; D gene uncertain. V was trimmed by 5 bases and J by 0 bases, leaving 8 bases between them. Per germline, CDR1 SGHVS and CDR2 FQNEAQ. CDR3 length: 14 residues. The CDR3 region has the DNA TGTGCCAGCAGCCCCCTGAGCTCCTACAATGAGCAGTTCTTC. This encodes CASSPLSSYNEQFF.

The gene calls are TRBV19 and TRBJ2-3, with 8 bases aligning to TRBD1. There are 15 residues in the CDR3. The germline V gene encodes CDR1 LNHDA and CDR2 SQIVND (reference sequence). J gave up 2 bases and V 11 bases, and 12 bases lay outside the gene matches. In DNA form, the CDR3 reads TGTGCCGTTCAGGACCGGGACAGGCCCACAGATACGCAGTATTTT. As protein: CAVQDRDRPTDTQYF.

The chain joins TRBV30 to TRBJ2-7; the D is unclear. Germline lookup yields CDR1 GTSNPN and CDR2 SVGIG (reference sequence). The CDR3 is 12 residues long. V lost 2 bases and J lost 0, with 5 bases in between. CDR3 bases: TGTGCCTGGAGTTCACACTCCTACGAGCAGTACTTC. It is translated as CAWSSHSYEQYF.

This chain uses TRBV7-8 with TRBJ1-3; D unclear. Per germline, CDR1 SGHVS and CDR2 FQNEAQ. Trimming removed 5 bases at V and 4 bases at J, with 12 bases between. The CDR3 runs 14 residues. The CDR3 sequence: CASSHKDRGNTIYF. The CDR3 DNA sequence: TGTGCCAGCAGCCATAAGGACCGCGGAAACACCATATATTTT.

V gene TRBV19 combines with J gene TRBJ1-5, with 10 bases aligning to TRBD1. V dropped 5 bases and J dropped 1; count of bases not matched to a gene: 2. CDR3 length: 15 amino acids. From germline, CDR1 is LNHDA and CDR2 SQIVND (reference sequence). The CDR3 nucleotides read TGTGCCAGTAGTTGGACAGGGGGAAGCAATCAGCCCCAGCATTTT. Protein product: CASSWTGGSNQPQHF.

V gene TRBV5-1 combines with J gene TRBJ2-7; TRBD1 is a possible D gene (6 bases). This CDR3 is built from 15 residues. The ends were cut back, 1 base at V and 7 bases at J, with 18 bases in the middle. Germline V CDR1 and CDR2: SGHRS, YFSETQ. CDR3 protein: CASSLLDRTFGEQYF. The DNA of the CDR3 is TGCGCCAGCAGCTTGCTTGACAGGACCTTCGGGGAGCAGTACTTC.

Points on this clone: One end of the junction fails to match germline, which may point to a read error. This chain uses TRBV7-7 with TRBJ2-1, with D unclear. The CDR3 has 13 amino acids. Germline CDR1 and CDR2: SSHAT and FNYEAQ (reference sequence). The CDR3 DNA is TGTGCTAGCAGCGCCGGAAGCTACAATGAGCAGTTCTTC. Translation gives CASSAGSYNEQFF.

The V gene is TRBV2, the J gene TRBJ1-1; D might be TRBD1 (6 bases). With 8 bases removed from V and 8 bases from J, the gap between germline ends came to 18 bases. The length of the CDR3 is 13 residues. Germline CDR1 is SNHLY and CDR2 is FYNNEI. The CDR3 reads CASEAPLQGEAFF. The CDR3 region has the DNA TGTGCCAGCGAAGCTCCCCTACAGGGAGAAGCTTTCTTT.

The rearrangement joins TRBV6-4 to TRBJ1-1; no clear D. V was cut by 3 bases and J by 2 bases, with 7 bases left in between. CDR1 MRHNA and CDR2 SNTAGT come from the germline V gene. The length of the CDR3 is 13 residues. This CDR3 is CASSESDNTEAFF. CDR3 DNA: TGTGCCAGCAGTGAATCGGACAACACTGAAGCTTTCTTT.

The chain has TRBV11-2 and TRBJ2-5; 8 bases align to TRBD1. The CDR3 loop spans 18 amino acids. The V segment lost 1 base and the J segment 2 bases; nucleotides outside the gene matches: 12. Germline-derived CDR1 and CDR2 are SGHAT and FQNNGV. The CDR3 is CASSLVPLRDRPQETQYF. As DNA, the CDR3 is TGTGCCAGCAGCTTAGTCCCCCTGAGGGACAGGCCTCAAGAGACCCAGTACTTC. The variable domain in full, with the rest retrieved from reference TRBV11-2 and TRBJ2-5, is EAGVAQSPRYKIIEKRQSVAFWCNPISGHATLYWYQQILGQGPKLLIQFQNNGVVDDSQLPKDRFSAERLKGVDSTLKIQPAKLEDSAVYLCASSLVPLRDRPQETQYFGPGTRLLVL.